This TCR beta chain was sequenced for a study of blood T cell repertoires in COVID-19. Study-wide context: The analysed material was cDNA or gDNA that came from T cells, B-cell-depleted T cells, or PBMCs.

Original analysis: Amplification of reference gene primers was used by the study to estimate nucleated cell counts. Clones were sequenced by immunoSEQ multiplex PCR, and TCRdb holds only the in-frame ones, with some missing. That table gives V, J and clone size, and the DNA gave D and trimming. The sample consists of around 200,000 clones, approximately 84% of them appearing once. Trimming shortened V by 4 bases and J by 1 base, and 11 bases separated the two germline ends. The CDR3 contains 14 residues. Looked up from germline, CDR1 is MNHEY and CDR2 is SVGAGI. The V and J genes are TRBV6-5 and TRBJ2-7; D is possibly TRBD1 (5 bases). The sequence was obtained from a human donor in a cohort sampled during active COVID-19. Sequencing input: peripheral blood. CDR3: CASSSRQGSYEQYF. In DNA form, the CDR3 reads TGTGCCAGCAGTTCGAGGCAGGGTTCCTACGAGCAGTACTTC.